This entry concerns a single T cell receptor (beta chain). The data were obtained in a study of T cell repertoires in MIS-A myocarditis. Assay: immunoSEQ multiplex PCR; the TCRdb copy retains only in-frame clones and omits some. The table has over 12,000 clones, 70% to 85% seen once. V shed 5 bases and J shed 3 bases, with 7 bases lying between them. The CDR3 spans 12 residues. Germline V lookup: CDR1 WSHSY, CDR2 SAAADI. Sequenced material: left ventricle heart tissue obtained at autopsy. This chain uses TRBV10-2 with TRBJ1-1; D might be TRBD1 (6 bases). This sequence was found in a man between 18 and 35 years old with fulminant myocarditis from multisystem inflammatory syndrome in adults (MIS-A) after COVID-19. The CDR3 nucleotides read TGCGCCAGCAGTAGGGGGGACACTGAAGCTTTCTTT. Amino acid sequence: CASSRGDTEAFF.